This TCR beta chain was sequenced for a study of blood T cell repertoires in COVID-19. Study-level background: The United States, Italy and Spain supplied acute and convalescent COVID-19 samples.

The J segment lost 4 bases and the V segment lost 5 bases, leaving 9 bases of the junction unmatched. CDR1 and CDR2 from the germline V gene are SGHTA and FQGTGA. The length of the CDR3 is 16 residues. In the original processing: Quantification of nucleated cells was approximated via reference gene primer amplification. Using immunoSEQ multiplex PCR, the repertoire was profiled, and TCRdb retains in-frame clones only, with some absent. The DNA was the basis for D and trimming; V, J and clone size are from that table. The sample yields 81,000 or so clones, about 84% seen once. The sequence derives from a man in his forties or fifties with active COVID-19. This sequence joins TRBV7-3 and TRBJ2-3; TRBD2 agrees at 10 bases. Sequenced input: peripheral blood. CDR3 DNA: TGTGCCAGCAGCCCTAGGGGACTAGCGACCCCAGATACGCAGTATTTT. Residues: CASSPRGLATPDTQYF.